This T cell receptor (beta chain) was identified during a study of OX40 agonist ivuxolimab in advanced cancers. Study information: Among those treated, three patients had partial responses, one with hepatocellular carcinoma and two with cutaneous melanoma. Study-level points and caveats: Among T cells, CD8+ cells averaged more expanded clones than CD4+ cells.

Notes on this clone: Antigen unknown.

Sequencing used immunoSEQ multiplex PCR; TCRdb keeps in-frame clones, though not all of them. The table records about 66,000 clones, around 81% of them present only once. Collection of blood occurred at baseline, at cycle 4 day 1, and at cycle 7 day 1. The sample was CD4+ or CD8+ T cells sorted from blood, taken in a trial of the OX40 agonist ivuxolimab. This TCR was recovered from an adult with an advanced solid tumor such as melanoma, head and neck, liver or kidney cancer.

The CDR3 DNA follows: TGTGCCAGCAGCTTGGCCCGGGACAGCTTTACCTACGAGCAGTACTTC. Translation gives CASSLARDSFTYEQYF. The chain links TRBV5-5 to TRBJ2-7; 7 bases fit TRBD1. J lost 2 bases, V lost 0 bases, and 8 bases had no gene match. The CDR3 runs to 16 residues. Germline values: CDR1 SGHKS, CDR2 YYEKEE (reference sequence).